This passage covers 18 T cell receptor beta chains from one sample sequenced in a study of cytotoxic CD8 clonotypes in ibrutinib-treated CLL. Produced via immunoSEQ multiplex PCR; TCRdb's table is partial and in-frame only. The table includes over 140,000 clones, around 81% detected once. The sample in question was PBMCs, obtained after 36 months of ibrutinib treatment. These receptors were collected from a human donor with chronic lymphocytic leukemia.

The genes are TRBV5-1 and TRBJ1-1, with D maybe TRBD1 (5 bases). V was pared by 4 bases and J by 4 bases, with 14 bases between. Germline values: CDR1 SGHRS, CDR2 YFSETQ. CDR3 length equals 14 residues. DNA for the CDR3: TGCGCCAGCAGCCCGGACCCAGGGATCACTGAAGCTTTCTTT. This sequence encodes CASSPDPGITEAFF.

This chain uses TRBV27 with TRBJ2-7, with D possibly being TRBD1 (6 bases). Germline V gene lookup returns CDR1 MNHEY and CDR2 SMNVEV (reference sequence). V was shortened by 3 bases and J by 4 bases, with 13 bases between the two germline ends. This CDR3 region has 14 residues. CDR3 sequence reads: CASSLAGEPYEQYF. The CDR3 DNA sequence: TGTGCCAGCAGTTTGGCAGGGGAACCTTACGAGCAGTACTTC.

J is TRBJ2-3 and V is TRBV9, with D perhaps matching TRBD1 or TRBD2 (5 bases each). Germline V gene sequence: CDR1 SGDLS, CDR2 YYNGEE. The CDR3 length is 15 residues. The V gene lost 5 bases and the J gene lost 3 bases, with 16 bases spanning the gap. The CDR3 DNA reads TGTGCCAGCAGAGAGGGGTGGGCCGGAACAGATACGCAGTATTTT. Translated: CASREGWAGTDTQYF. The entire variable domain, with the rest obtained from reference TRBV9 and TRBJ2-3, is as follows: DSGVTQTPKHLITATGQRVTLRCSPRSGDLSVYWYQQSLDQGLQFLIQYYNGEERAKGNILERFSAQQFPDLHSELNLSSLELGDSALYFCASREGWAGTDTQYFGPGTRLTVL.

The chain joins TRBV7-6 to TRBJ2-1; a weak D match, TRBD2 (5 bases). With 2 bases removed from V and 4 bases from J, the gap between germline ends came to 6 bases. Germline V CDR1 and CDR2: SGHVS, FNYEAQ. This CDR3 contains 13 residues. The CDR3 nucleotides read TGTGCCAGCAGCTTACGGGGTTACAATGAGCAGTTCTTC. It translates to CASSLRGYNEQFF.

The chain uses TRBV29-1 and TRBJ1-2, with a possible D match to TRBD1 (5 bases). The CDR3 length is 11 residues. V lost 4 bases to trimming and J lost 6 bases, with 9 bases between them. Germline V gene sequence: CDR1 SQVTM, CDR2 ANQGSEA. In nucleotides, the CDR3 is TGCAGCGTTGGCAGGGAAGATGGCTACACCTTC. This encodes CSVGREDGYTF.

The V gene is TRBV5-4, the J gene TRBJ1-1; D call uncertain. Trimming took 3 bases from V and 3 from J, leaving 18 bases between them. The CDR3 is 16 residues long. CDR1 is SGHNT and CDR2 is YYREEE in the germline V gene (reference sequence). In DNA, the CDR3 is TGTGCCAGCAGCTCCCCGATGACCATTGGGGACACTGAAGCTTTCTTT. Translated, it gives CASSSPMTIGDTEAFF. The full variable domain, completed using reference TRBV5-4 and TRBJ1-1, is ETGVTQSPTHLIKTRGQQVTLRCSSQSGHNTVSWYQQALGQGPQFIFQYYREEENGRGNFPPRFSGLQFPNYSSELNVNALELDDSALYLCASSSPMTIGDTEAFFGQGTRLTVV.

The gene calls are TRBV5-1 and TRBJ1-5; a weak D match, TRBD1 (5 bases). The CDR3 consists of 15 residues. The V and J ends lost 4 bases and 1 base respectively, with 12 bases between them. The germline CDR1 and CDR2 sequences are SGHRS and YFSETQ. CDR3 sequence reads: CASSPGGDSNQPQHF. DNA of the CDR3: TGCGCCAGCAGCCCCGGAGGGGACAGCAATCAGCCCCAGCATTTT.

The chain links TRBV10-3 to TRBJ2-4; possibly TRBD2 for D (6 bases). CDR3 length: 13 residues. In germline, CDR1 is ENHRY, CDR2 SYGVKD. With 8 bases removed from V and 1 base from J, the gap between germline ends came to 9 bases. CDR3 nucleotide sequence: TGTGCCATCGGCGGGGAGGCCAAAAACATTCAGTACTTC. Residues: CAIGGEAKNIQYF.

This clone came up once. V gene TRBV6-5 combines with J gene TRBJ1-2, with 8 bases lining up with TRBD1. The CDR3 runs to 13 residues. In germline, CDR1 is MNHEY, CDR2 SVGAGI. J lost 1 base, V lost 8 bases, and 3 bases had no gene match. CDR3 coding DNA: TGTGCCAGCGGGACAGGCTTTAACTATGGCTACACCTTC. As protein: CASGTGFNYGYTF.

The gene calls are TRBV29-1 and TRBJ1-5, with 7 positions matching TRBD1. Germline assignment: CDR1 SQVTM and CDR2 ANQGSEA. The CDR3 is 15 amino acids. J gave up 5 bases and V 5 bases, and 12 bases lay outside the gene matches. The CDR3 protein is CSVSDSRDSHQPQHF. CDR3 coding DNA: TGCAGCGTTTCCGACTCCCGGGACAGCCATCAGCCCCAGCATTTT.

The rearrangement links TRBV2 to TRBJ2-2, with a possible D match to TRBD1 (6 bases). From germline, CDR1 is SNHLY and CDR2 FYNNEI. The CDR3 has 14 amino acids. V shed 5 bases and J shed 4 bases, with 11 bases lying between them. CDR3 amino acids: CASSRNRVTGELFF. The CDR3 coding sequence is TGTGCCAGCAGTCGAAACAGGGTCACCGGGGAGCTGTTTTTT. Complete variable domain (other parts from reference TRBV2 and TRBJ2-2): EPEVTQTPSHQVTQMGQEVILRCVPISNHLYFYWYRQILGQKVEFLVSFYNNEISEKSEIFDDQFSVERPDGSNFTLKIRSTKLEDSAMYFCASSRNRVTGELFFGEGSRLTVL.

The chain carries TRBV7-9 and TRBJ1-1, with a possible D match to TRBD1 (6 bases). Between the trimmed V and J ends, which lost 5 bases and 2 bases, there was a span of 15 bases. CDR1 is SEHNR and CDR2 is FQNEAQ in the germline V gene (reference sequence). This CDR3 region has 15 residues. CDR3 DNA sequence: TGTGCCAGCAGCCCCGCCGGGACACTAAACACTGAAGCTTTCTTT. Amino acid sequence: CASSPAGTLNTEAFF.

V is TRBV2 and J is TRBJ2-5; 8 bases fit TRBD2. With V trimmed by 1 base and J by 5 bases, 6 bases remained unmatched. The CDR3 is made up of 15 amino acids. Per the germline V gene, CDR1 is SNHLY and CDR2 is FYNNEI. The CDR3 loop reads CASSEVAGLGETQYF. CDR3 DNA: TGTGCCAGCAGTGAAGTAGCGGGGCTTGGGGAGACCCAGTACTTC.

This chain's CDR3 is CASSVASRQETQYF. The CDR3, as DNA: TGTGCCAGCAGCGTAGCTTCCCGTCAAGAGACCCAGTACTTC. The rearrangement uses TRBV9 and TRBJ2-5, with no clear D. This CDR3 contains 14 residues. Germline-derived CDR1 and CDR2 are SGDLS and YYNGEE. Between the trimmed V and J ends, which lost 0 bases and 2 bases, there was a span of 8 bases.

The J gene is TRBJ1-6, the V gene TRBV27; D gene ambiguous. The germline gives CDR1 MNHEY, CDR2 SMNVEV (reference sequence). V lost 2 bases and J lost 14, with 10 bases in between. The CDR3 totals 12 residues. The CDR3 sequence is CASSLDGWALHF. The CDR3 DNA follows: TGTGCCAGCAGTTTAGATGGTTGGGCCCTCCACTTT.

This clone was counted a few times. The rearrangement joins TRBV18 to TRBJ2-7; 10 bases map to TRBD1. The ends lost 4 bases at V and 9 bases at J; junction bases unmatched: 9. The CDR3 sequence is 14 residues long. Germline V lookup: CDR1 KGHSH, CDR2 LQKENI. This CDR3 is CASSQTGGAAGQYF. The DNA of the CDR3 is TGTGCCAGCTCACAGACAGGGGGCGCGGCTGGGCAGTACTTC. The complete variable domain, with remaining parts taken from reference TRBV18 and TRBJ2-7, reads NAGVMQNPRHLVRRRGQEARLRCSPMKGHSHVYWYRQLPEEGLKFMVYLQKENIIDESGMPKERFSAEFPKEGPSILRIQQVVRGDSAAYFCASSQTGGAAGQYFGPGTRLTVT.

The chain couples TRBV19 to TRBJ1-2; 8 nucleotides line up with TRBD1. This CDR3 is 16 amino acids long. Germline CDR1 is LNHDA and CDR2 is SQIVND (reference sequence). The V segment lost 1 base and the J segment 5 bases; nucleotides outside the gene matches: 9. The CDR3 region is CASSIVWTGIQYGYTF. CDR3 bases: TGTGCCAGTAGTATAGTGTGGACAGGGATTCAATATGGCTACACCTTC.

The rearrangement links TRBV28 to TRBJ1-5; 7 bases fit TRBD1. The CDR3 runs 15 residues. V lost 5 bases to trimming and J lost 7 bases; unmatched junction nucleotides: 11. In germline, CDR1 is MDHEN, CDR2 SYDVKM. The CDR3, as DNA: TGTGCCAGCAGTCGAGCTGACAGGGTTGAGCAGCCCCAGCATTTT. Protein sequence: CASSRADRVEQPQHF.